This passage covers 14 T cell receptor beta chains from one sample sequenced in a study of cytomegalovirus exposure and HLA in healthy donors. Generated by immunoSEQ multiplex PCR, the TCRdb table keeps only in-frame clones and is missing some. In the table there are approximately 160,000 clones, roughly 91% of which are singletons. Sequencing was done on a sample of PBMCs. The receptors were gathered from a man aged 18 to 35 in good health and CMV-seropositive.

The gene calls are TRBV4-2 and TRBJ2-5; TRBD1 aligns across 8 bases. This CDR3 comprises 14 residues. Germline loops: CDR1 LGHNA, CDR2 YNFKEQ. Trimming removed 3 bases from V and 2 bases from J; junction bases left unmatched: 2. The CDR3 DNA reads as TGTGCCAGCAGCCAGGGACAGGTTCAAGAGACCCAGTACTTC. Translation gives CASSQGQVQETQYF.

V is TRBV5-1 and J is TRBJ2-5, with D possibly TRBD1 on 6 matching bases. Trimming took 4 bases from V and 1 from J, leaving 11 bases between them. The CDR3 extends over 14 amino acids. Germline assignment: CDR1 SGHRS and CDR2 YFSETQ. The CDR3 nucleotides read TGCGCCAGCAGCCCGGACAGATCCCAAGAGACCCAGTACTTC. Encoded protein: CASSPDRSQETQYF.

The V call is TRBV19, the J call TRBJ2-3; D is perhaps TRBD1 (6 bases). V gave up 5 bases and J gave up 5 bases, with 20 bases separating them. CDR3 size: 16 residues. Germline CDR1 is LNHDA and CDR2 is SQIVND (reference sequence). The CDR3 DNA reads as TGTGCCAGTAGTCCGCGACAGGCGCGGGTTAAAGATACGCAGTATTTT. This translates into CASSPRQARVKDTQYF.

The V gene is TRBV6-5, the J gene TRBJ2-2; a possible D gene is TRBD1 (6 bases). Germline V gives CDR1 MNHEY, CDR2 SVGAGI. The CDR3 contains 16 residues. Trimming stripped 4 bases from V and 0 bases from J, with 12 bases between. CDR3 nucleotide sequence: TGTGCCAGCAGTTTCATCGGGACACCGAACACCGGGGAGCTGTTTTTT. It codes for CASSFIGTPNTGELFF.

The chain combines TRBV7-2 with TRBJ2-7; 11 bases agree with TRBD2. V shed 1 base, J shed 2 bases, and the junction held 4 bases outside the gene matches. CDR1 is SGHTA and CDR2 is FQGNSA in the germline V gene. The CDR3 loop spans 16 amino acids. The CDR3 here is CASSLVGTSGAYEQYF. CDR3 nucleotides: TGTGCCAGCAGCTTAGTAGGGACTAGCGGTGCCTACGAGCAGTACTTC.

The chain recombines TRBV14 with TRBJ2-1; D is unresolved. V lost 1 base, J lost 6 bases, and 4 bases lay in between. Germline CDR1 reads SGHDN; CDR2 reads FVKESK. This CDR3 contains 12 residues. Written as DNA, the CDR3 is TGTGCCAGCAGCCAAGGTAGCAATGAGCAGTTCTTC. Translating it yields CASSQGSNEQFF.

J is TRBJ2-1 and V is TRBV4-2; 7 nucleotides line up with TRBD1. Germline values: CDR1 LGHNA, CDR2 YNFKEQ. Trimming cost V 1 base and J 10 bases; bases outside gene matches: 4. The CDR3 consists of 13 residues. CDR3 nucleotides: TGTGCCAGCAGCCAAGTCGACAGGGAAGAGCAGTTCTTC. This gives the protein CASSQVDREEQFF.

The rearrangement joins TRBV2 to TRBJ1-1, with TRBD1 matching over 10 bases. The ends lost 7 bases at V and 5 bases at J; junction bases unmatched: 22. The CDR3 is made up of 19 amino acids. The V gene's germline CDR1 is SNHLY and CDR2 FYNNEI. CDR3 amino acids: CASTIFMRTGGLMGTEAFF. The CDR3 nucleotides are TGTGCCAGCACTATATTTATGAGGACAGGGGGACTTATGGGGACTGAAGCTTTCTTT.

The V gene is TRBV19, the J gene TRBJ2-7, with D unclear. Trimming cost V 3 bases and J 0 bases, with 6 bases left between them. This CDR3 contains 13 residues. Per the germline V gene, CDR1 is LNHDA and CDR2 is SQIVND (reference sequence). Here the CDR3 reads CASSISYSYEQYF. CDR3 coding DNA: TGTGCCAGTAGTATCTCGTACTCCTACGAGCAGTACTTC.

This clone was observed a single time. This rearrangement joins TRBV5-4 to TRBJ2-7; 7 bases are shared with TRBD2. The CDR3 has 15 amino acids. After removal of 4 bases from V and 4 bases from J, the junction contained 11 bases not matched to a gene. Looked up from germline, CDR1 is SGHNT and CDR2 is YYREEE (reference sequence). CDR3 residues: CASSPGAGSGYEQYF. The CDR3 DNA follows: TGTGCCAGCAGCCCGGGAGCGGGGTCGGGTTACGAGCAGTACTTC.

V and J are TRBV7-6 and TRBJ2-7; TRBD2 matches at 12 bases. The CDR3 is 16 residues long. Germline V gene data show CDR1 as SGHVS and CDR2 as FNYEAQ. Trimming at V came to 2 bases and at J to 0 bases, leaving 2 bases not matched to a gene. In DNA form, the CDR3 reads TGTGCCAGCAGCTTACTAGCGGGAGGGAACTCCTACGAGCAGTACTTC. Translation: CASSLLAGGNSYEQYF.

The V call is TRBV10-1, the J call TRBJ2-3; D ambiguous. Trimming removed 2 bases at V and 2 bases at J, with 8 bases between. The CDR3 is made up of 14 amino acids. Germline CDR1 WNHNN, CDR2 SYGVQD (reference sequence). CDR3 loop: CASSEGAVTDTQYF. As DNA, the CDR3 is TGCGCCAGCAGTGAGGGCGCGGTCACAGATACGCAGTATTTT.

The rearrangement joins TRBV11-3 to TRBJ2-1; 8 nucleotides align to TRBD2. The CDR3 loop spans 16 amino acids. CDR1 and CDR2 from the germline V gene are SGHNT and YENEEA. Unmatched junction bases numbered 3, after V lost 2 bases and J lost 0 bases. In nucleotides, the CDR3 is TGTGCCAGCAGCTTATTGGGACTAGGCTCCTACAATGAGCAGTTCTTC. It specifies CASSLLGLGSYNEQFF.

The J gene is TRBJ1-3, the V gene TRBV6-1, with TRBD1 as a possible D gene (6 bases). Germline V lookup: CDR1 MNHNS, CDR2 SASEGT. The CDR3 runs to 15 residues. Between the trimmed V and J ends, which lost 2 bases and 2 bases, there was a span of 10 bases. The CDR3 DNA reads as TGTGCCAGCAGTGAACCCCCAGGGGCTGGAAACACCATATATTTT. Protein: CASSEPPGAGNTIYF.